Many counts were recorded for the clone carrying this T cell receptor (beta chain). Its antigen is unidentified. The use of a sample-barcoded 5' primer and a J-beta primer mix characterized a second PCR of about 7 to 12 cycles. TCRdb passed the 5' RACE reads through MiXCR, listing each CDR3 protein once. The sample has about 730,000 distinct CDR3 sequences; about 40% are singletons. The CDR3 consists of 18 residues. The V and J ends lost 6 bases and 3 bases, in that order; junction bases with no gene match: 10. Germline V lookup: CDR1 LGHNA, CDR2 YNFKEQ. The data are from a study of blood T cells in healthy people across ages. Overall study findings and caveats: When set beside aged donors, long-lived donors presented more naive CD4+ cells and higher diversity.

J is TRBJ2-1 and V is TRBV4-2; 14 bases agree with TRBD2. The sequence came from a woman aged 60-70 years in good health. The sample was blood. CDR3 region: CASSLGLAGEWGYNEQFF. CDR3 coding DNA: TGTGCCAGCAGTCTGGGACTAGCGGGAGAATGGGGCTACAATGAGCAGTTCTTC.